The 7 T cell receptor beta chains below were found in one sample sequenced in a study of T cell repertoires in cytomegalovirus infection. TCRdb fed the reads into MiXCR, producing one record per CDR3 protein. In the table there are 170,000 or so distinct CDR3 sequences, about an eighth of which are singletons. Source material: PBMCs. The source of these receptors is a human donor in good health (CMV status not recorded). Some clones in this sample may be carry-over from other donors' samples.

This clonotype has at least ten counts. The chain carries TRBV6-5 and TRBJ2-7; 7 nucleotides line up with TRBD2. CDR3 size: 16 residues. V shed 0 bases, J shed 0 bases, and the junction held 5 bases outside the gene matches. The germline V gene encodes CDR1 MNHEY and CDR2 SVGAGI. The CDR3 loop is CASSYSSGPSSYEQYF. CDR3 bases: TGTGCCAGCAGTTACTCTAGCGGGCCTAGCTCCTACGAGCAGTACTTC.

This clonotype appeared a few times. The V gene is TRBV12-3 or TRBV12-4, the J gene TRBJ1-1; D gene unclear. This CDR3 has 14 amino acids. The V end was cut by 5 bases, the J end by 1 base, with 11 bases between. The DNA of the CDR3 is TGTGCCAGCAGTCCCCTGCGGGAGAACACTGAAGCTTTCTTT. Translation: CASSPLRENTEAFF.

This clonotype was observed a few times. The V gene is TRBV5-1, the J gene TRBJ1-2, with TRBD1 as a possible D gene (6 bases). The V end was cut by 4 bases, the J end by 3 bases, with 16 bases between. The CDR3 spans 15 residues. CDR1 and CDR2 (germline): SGHRS, YFSETQ. CDR3 in amino acids: CASSPAGEGDYGYTF. For the CDR3, the DNA is TGCGCCAGCAGCCCTGCAGGGGAAGGGGACTATGGCTACACCTTC.

In its sample, this clonotype was seen a few times. The J gene is TRBJ1-6, the V gene TRBV11-2; 7 bases agree with TRBD1. V lost 5 bases, J lost 4 bases, and 2 bases stayed unmatched. The CDR3 runs to 14 residues. Germline V lookup: CDR1 SGHAT, CDR2 FQNNGV. CDR3 residues: CASSMGQYNSPLHF. CDR3 DNA sequence: TGTGCCAGCAGCATGGGACAGTATAATTCACCCCTCCACTTT.

This clonotype was counted only a few times. The CDR3 DNA follows: TGTGCCAGCAGTTTTCCCCCCAGTGGCTACACCTTC. Amino acids: CASSFPPSGYTF. The genes are TRBV28 and TRBJ1-2; unclear D gene. The ends were cut back, 3 bases at V and 7 bases at J, with 9 bases in the middle. Germline CDR1 is MDHEN and CDR2 is SYDVKM. The CDR3 has 12 residues.

This clonotype was found many times. V usage is TRBV7-3 and J usage is TRBJ2-2; 14 nucleotides align to TRBD2. The CDR3 covers 16 residues. V lost 6 bases and J lost 3; bases outside the gene matches: 3. CDR1 and CDR2 from the germline V gene are SGHTA and FQGTGA. The CDR3 DNA reads TGTGCCAGCAGAAGACTAGCGGGGGGGGACACCGGGGAGCTGTTTTTT. This encodes CASRRLAGGDTGELFF.

The table lists this clonotype with a few counts. The V call is TRBV20-1, the J call TRBJ1-4, with D perhaps matching TRBD1 (6 bases). The CDR3 spans 17 residues. V lost 6 bases and J 0 bases, leaving 20 bases between the germline ends. Germline V gene lookup returns CDR1 DFQATT and CDR2 SNEGSKA (reference sequence). CDR3 DNA: TGCAGTGCCCTGATTCCGGGACACCCGGCAACTAATGAAAAACTGTTTTTT. The encoded protein is CSALIPGHPATNEKLFF.